What follows describes a single TCR beta chain. This sample was taken from a study of T cell changes during pregnancy in multiple sclerosis. The CDR3 is 15 amino acids. The germline gives CDR1 MGHRA, CDR2 YSYEKL. Trimming shortened V by 1 base and J by 1 base, and 7 bases separated the two germline ends. TCRdb's copy holds only in-frame clones and misses some; the assay was immunoSEQ multiplex PCR. The data show fewer than 75,000 clones, with 75% to 95% seen just once and approximately 2.4% held by the top ten. This rearrangement joins TRBV4-1 to TRBJ2-2; D is uncertain. Sample: peripheral blood, taken in the first trimester of pregnancy. This receptor was obtained from a female donor with multiple sclerosis, enrolled in a pregnancy study. The CDR3 loop is CASSQVRGNTGELFF. CDR3 bases: TGCGCCAGCAGCCAAGTACGAGGGAACACCGGGGAGCTGTTTTTT.